Sequencing of this T cell receptor (beta chain) was carried out in a study of T cell responses to AZD1222 COVID-19 vaccine. With respect to this clone: Antigen unknown.

The study, taken as a whole, reports: Of spike-specific TCRs, nearly half reportedly target regions left unmutated in variants. Mapped onto spike, vaccine-associated CD4 TCRs spanned it and were dominant at 160-218 and 743-854. Clonal diversity may have been underestimated, and the donors were mostly white British, with more females than males.

Here immunoSEQ multiplex PCR was the method, and the copy in TCRdb shows in-frame clones only, minus some. The sample yields around 96,000 clones, just over 85% seen once. This CDR3 has 14 residues. CDR1 LNHDA and CDR2 SQIVND come from the germline V gene (reference sequence). The V end lost 10 bases, the J end lost 2 bases, and 15 bases lay between the germline ends. The starting material was peripheral blood, obtained 28 days after the second AZD1222 dose. This clonotype was obtained from an adult who received the AZD1222 COVID-19 vaccine. This chain uses TRBV19 with TRBJ1-5; unclear D gene. CDR3 sequence (DNA): TGTGCCACCACCGGCGTGGTTGGCAATCAGCCCCAGCATTTT. Translation gives CATTGVVGNQPQHF.